The 26 T cell receptor beta chains listed next were all sequenced from one sample in a study of blood T cell repertoires in COVID-19. Measured with immunoSEQ multiplex PCR; TCRdb has only the in-frame clones, and not every one. The sample holds roughly 93,000 clones, roughly 80% seen once. What was sequenced was peripheral blood. These receptors originate from a woman of 80 years or more with acute or convalescent COVID-19.

The chain combines TRBV28 with TRBJ1-4; the match to TRBD1 covers 7 bases. V was clipped by 7 bases and J by 4 bases; unmatched bases: 6. Germline V gives CDR1 MDHEN, CDR2 SYDVKM. CDR3 length: 14 residues. The CDR3: CASTTTGINEKLFF. The DNA of the CDR3 is TGTGCCAGCACAACGACAGGGATTAATGAAAAACTGTTTTTT. Together with reference TRBV28 and TRBJ1-4, the CDR3 gives the full variable domain: DVKVTQSSRYLVKRTGEKVFLECVQDMDHENMFWYRQDPGLGLRLIYFSYDVKMKEKGDIPEGYSVSREKKERFSLILESASTNQTSMYLCASTTTGINEKLFFGSGTQLSVL.

The V and J genes are TRBV27 and TRBJ2-7; a weak D match, TRBD2 (6 bases). V lost 4 bases to trimming and J lost 3 bases, with 10 bases between them. This CDR3 has 13 amino acids. CDR1 MNHEY and CDR2 SMNVEV come from the germline V gene (reference sequence). As DNA, the CDR3 is TGTGCCAGCAGTTGGCGGGATCACTACGAGCAGTACTTC. Translating gives CASSWRDHYEQYF.

This clone has just one count. V and J are TRBV2 and TRBJ1-1; the match to TRBD1 covers 7 bases. CDR3 length: 14 amino acids. Germline V gives CDR1 SNHLY, CDR2 FYNNEI. With V trimmed by 4 bases and J by 5 bases, 7 bases remained unmatched. CDR3 nucleotide sequence: TGTGCCAGCAGTGGTCCAGGGGGATGGACTGAAGCTTTCTTT. Its protein product is CASSGPGGWTEAFF.

The genes are TRBV6-2 or TRBV6-3 and TRBJ1-4, with a weak D call TRBD1 (5 bases). The CDR3 loop spans 13 amino acids. Germline V CDR1 and CDR2: MNHEY, SVGEGT. V gave up 6 bases and J gave up 14 bases, with 19 bases separating them. In nucleotides, the CDR3 is TGTGCCAGCAGCCCAGTCGGTGGAGGGGCCCTGTTTTTT. Translation: CASSPVGGGALFF.

V is TRBV7-3 and J is TRBJ1-6; 7 bases align to TRBD1. The CDR3 consists of 14 residues. Germline V CDR1 and CDR2: SGHTA, FQGTGA. The ends lost 2 bases at V and 6 bases at J; junction bases unmatched: 1. CDR3 sequence reads: CASSLGTANSPLHF. The DNA for the CDR3 is TGTGCCAGCAGCTTAGGGACAGCTAATTCACCCCTCCACTTT.

This clone was picked up a small number of times. CDR3 nucleotides: TGTGCCAGCAGTTTCAAGAGGGAAGCTAACTATGGCTACACCTTC. It yields the protein CASSFKREANYGYTF. The genes are TRBV27 and TRBJ1-2; D is unclear. V gave up 3 bases and J gave up 0 bases, with 11 bases separating them. The CDR3 is made up of 15 amino acids. The germline V gene encodes CDR1 MNHEY and CDR2 SMNVEV (reference sequence).

The chain links TRBV7-9 to TRBJ1-1, with D maybe TRBD1 (6 bases). The ends were cut back, 6 bases at V and 1 base at J, with 9 bases in the middle. The germline gives CDR1 SEHNR, CDR2 FQNEAQ (reference sequence). The length of the CDR3 is 13 residues. CDR3: CASRSTGNTEAFF. The CDR3 nucleotides read TGTGCCAGCAGATCGACAGGGAACACTGAAGCTTTCTTT.

The chain combines TRBV4-1 with TRBJ1-3; maybe TRBD1 (5 bases). Germline CDR1 is MGHRA and CDR2 is YSYEKL. The CDR3 is made up of 15 amino acids. With 1 base removed from V and 0 bases from J, the gap between germline ends came to 7 bases. Here the CDR3 DNA reads TGCGCCAGCAGCCAAGCCACAGGCTCTGGAAACACCATATATTTT. The encoded protein is CASSQATGSGNTIYF.

The chain joins TRBV28 to TRBJ1-2; D is unresolved. CDR1 and CDR2 from the germline V gene are MDHEN and SYDVKM. This CDR3 has 16 residues. Trimming cost V 7 bases and J 4 bases, with 22 bases left between them. The CDR3 spells CASTMEREGSLYGYTF. The CDR3 nucleotides read TGTGCCAGCACCATGGAGAGGGAAGGGAGTCTCTATGGCTACACCTTC.

This chain uses TRBV18 with TRBJ1-1, with a possible D match to TRBD1 (5 bases). The V end was cut by 3 bases, the J end by 1 base, with 15 bases between. The CDR3 has 16 amino acids. The germline V gene has CDR1 KGHSH and CDR2 LQKENI. CDR3 DNA: TGTGCCAGCTCACCCTGGGGGGGATCGAAGAACACTGAAGCTTTCTTT. Residues: CASSPWGGSKNTEAFF.

This clone was picked up a small number of times. The chain recombines TRBV28 with TRBJ2-5, with a tentative D call TRBD2 (7 bases). Germline CDR1 is MDHEN and CDR2 is SYDVKM. This CDR3 contains 16 residues. The germline V and J ends were trimmed by 8 bases and 5 bases, with 24 bases remaining between them. The CDR3 DNA reads as TGTGCCAGCCGAAGTGGAGTCAGGGGAGGGAGGGAGACCCAGTACTTC. Its protein is CASRSGVRGGRETQYF.

The chain is built from TRBV5-4 and TRBJ2-5, with 10 bases identical to TRBD1. V shed 4 bases, J shed 5 bases, and the junction held 11 bases outside the gene matches. Germline loops: CDR1 SGHNT, CDR2 YYREEE (reference sequence). This CDR3 is built from 16 residues. CDR3 residues: CASSDLEGQGLETQYF. CDR3 nucleotides: TGTGCCAGCAGCGATCTGGAGGGACAGGGGTTGGAGACCCAGTACTTC.

V gene TRBV2 combines with J gene TRBJ2-7; 8 bases are shared with TRBD1. CDR1 is SNHLY, CDR2 FYNNEI, per germline. This CDR3 contains 13 residues. V lost 7 bases to trimming and J lost 2 bases; unmatched junction nucleotides: 4. CDR3 protein: CASTGTGTYEQYF. The CDR3 bases are TGTGCCAGCACTGGGACAGGTACCTACGAGCAGTACTTC.

Only a few counts were recorded for this clone. This chain joins TRBV7-2 and TRBJ1-2, with unresolved D. This CDR3 is 14 amino acids long. The V gene lost 1 base and the J gene lost 2 bases, with 8 bases spanning the gap. Germline lookup yields CDR1 SGHTA and CDR2 FQGNSA. CDR3 bases: TGTGCCAGCAGCTTAGTTTGGCAGAACTATGGCTACACCTTC. This codes for CASSLVWQNYGYTF.

The genes are TRBV7-9 and TRBJ1-1, with 8 bases that match TRBD1. Germline loops: CDR1 SEHNR, CDR2 FQNEAQ (reference sequence). Trimming at V came to 5 bases and at J to 4 bases, leaving 6 bases not matched to a gene. The CDR3 runs to 14 residues. For the CDR3, the DNA is TGTGCCAGCAGCAGGGACAGGATTACCACTGAAGCTTTCTTT. Translated, it gives CASSRDRITTEAFF. The whole variable domain, filled in from reference TRBV7-9 and TRBJ1-1, reads DTGVSQNPRHKITKRGQNVTFRCDPISEHNRLYWYRQTLGQGPEFLTYFQNEAQLEKSRLLSDRFSAERPKGSFSTLEIQRTEQGDSAMYLCASSRDRITTEAFFGQGTRLTVV.

The chain links TRBV28 to TRBJ1-2, with 7 positions matching TRBD1. The CDR3 loop spans 15 amino acids. The V gene end was trimmed by 7 bases and the J gene end by 2 bases; junction bases not matched to a gene: 10. The germline gives CDR1 MDHEN, CDR2 SYDVKM. The CDR3 sequence is CASTPRTGVNYGYTF. The DNA of the CDR3 is TGTGCCAGCACCCCGCGGACAGGCGTGAACTATGGCTACACCTTC.

The chain has TRBV4-3 and TRBJ1-2; possibly TRBD1 for D (5 bases). The CDR3 extends over 14 amino acids. Trimming stripped 0 bases from V and 8 bases from J, with 13 bases between. Germline values: CDR1 LGHNA, CDR2 YSLEER. CDR3: CASSQDLGQGGYTF. The CDR3 coding sequence is TGCGCCAGCAGCCAAGATTTGGGGCAGGGAGGCTACACCTTC.

This chain joins TRBV2 and TRBJ1-3; possibly TRBD1 for D (6 bases). The germline V gene encodes CDR1 SNHLY and CDR2 FYNNEI. V was trimmed by 6 bases and J by 2 bases, leaving 11 bases between them. The CDR3 loop spans 14 amino acids. This chain's CDR3 is CASSPGQPGNTIYF. In DNA form, the CDR3 reads TGTGCCAGCAGCCCCGGACAGCCTGGAAACACCATATATTTT.

The chain uses TRBV5-1 and TRBJ1-2, with D maybe TRBD1 (5 bases). Germline V gene data show CDR1 as SGHRS and CDR2 as YFSETQ. Trimming stripped 6 bases from V and 6 bases from J, with 15 bases between. The CDR3 is 13 amino acids. For the CDR3, the DNA is TGCGCCAGCACCCCGGGAGGGGCTCATGGCTACACCTTC. Protein product: CASTPGGAHGYTF.

J is TRBJ2-3 and V is TRBV9, with 12 positions matching TRBD2. The CDR3 runs to 18 residues. Germline loops: CDR1 SGDLS, CDR2 YYNGEE. V lost 4 bases, J lost 4 bases, and 13 bases stayed unmatched. DNA of the CDR3: TGTGCCAGCAGCCCAGCCCAATCTAGCGGGGGGGAGGCAGATACGCAGTATTTT. Residues: CASSPAQSSGGEADTQYF.

This clone was counted once. The J gene is TRBJ1-3, the V gene TRBV14; D perhaps matches TRBD1 (6 bases). The V and J ends lost 6 bases and 3 bases respectively, with 18 bases between them. Germline V CDR1 and CDR2: SGHDN, FVKESK. The CDR3 runs to 16 residues. The CDR3 is CASSRQAGAGGNTIYF. CDR3 DNA sequence: TGTGCCAGCAGTCGACAGGCAGGGGCCGGTGGAAACACCATATATTTT.

The chain links TRBV9 to TRBJ2-2, with D hard to call. This CDR3 is 16 amino acids long. CDR1 is SGDLS, CDR2 YYNGEE, per germline. Trimming removed 0 bases at V and 5 bases at J, with 14 bases between. This CDR3 reads CASSVDQRIGTGELFF. For the CDR3, the DNA is TGTGCCAGCAGCGTAGACCAGCGAATCGGTACCGGGGAGCTGTTTTTT.

The V call is TRBV24-1, the J call TRBJ2-7; a possible D gene is TRBD2 (6 bases). The CDR3 sequence is 11 residues long. From germline, CDR1 is KGHDR and CDR2 SFDVKD. V was clipped by 10 bases and J by 7 bases, with 13 bases between them. CDR3 sequence (DNA): TGTGCCACTTCGGAGGGGAGAGAGCAGTACTTC. Its protein is CATSEGREQYF.

The chain joins TRBV24-1 to TRBJ2-5, with TRBD1 matching 7 bases. Germline lookup yields CDR1 KGHDR and CDR2 SFDVKD. V was clipped by 4 bases and J by 6 bases; unmatched bases: 10. This CDR3 comprises 15 residues. CDR3 DNA sequence: TGTGCCACCAGTGACGCGACAGGGCGATTGAAGACCCAGTACTTC. As protein: CATSDATGRLKTQYF.

The rearrangement uses TRBV4-3 and TRBJ2-5; 8 bases line up with TRBD2. The CDR3 consists of 14 residues. The germline V gene encodes CDR1 LGHNA and CDR2 YSLEER. V lost 4 bases to trimming and J lost 4 bases; unmatched junction nucleotides: 5. The CDR3 nucleotides read TGCGCCAGCAGCCCTCTAGCGGGTGGAGAGACCCAGTACTTC. It specifies CASSPLAGGETQYF.

The J gene is TRBJ1-1, the V gene TRBV10-3, with 7 positions matching TRBD1. Germline CDR1 ENHRY, CDR2 SYGVKD. The CDR3 runs 14 residues. Trimming removed 6 bases from V and 6 bases from J; junction bases left unmatched: 10. This CDR3 is CAIRGTEGVSEAFF. In DNA form, the CDR3 reads TGTGCCATCAGGGGGACAGAGGGGGTTTCTGAAGCTTTCTTT.